The 20 T cell receptor beta chains in this list originate from one sample, sequenced in a study of early stage breast cancer tumors. This table comes from immunoSEQ multiplex PCR, and its TCRdb copy is limited to in-frame clones, with some not included. The sample has 5,000 to 6,500 clones, almost 70% seen once. The sequencing input was normal breast tissue next to the tumor. Receptors originate from a person aged 55 to 75 with breast cancer.

The CDR3 protein is CASSRDSRSYNEQFF. The CDR3, as DNA: TGTGCCAGCAGTAGGGACTCTCGCTCCTACAATGAGCAGTTCTTC. The rearrangement joins TRBV6-1 to TRBJ2-1; D is perhaps TRBD2 (6 bases). V was pared by 5 bases and J by 0 bases, with 11 bases between. The CDR3 runs to 15 residues. Germline lookup yields CDR1 MNHNS and CDR2 SASEGT.

The chain joins TRBV7-8 to TRBJ1-2, with TRBD1 matching 7 bases. The germline CDR1 and CDR2 sequences are SGHVS and FQNEAQ. The V and J ends lost 0 bases and 6 bases, in that order; junction bases with no gene match: 7. CDR3 length: 15 residues. The CDR3 region is CASSLAIGQDNGYTF. The CDR3 coding sequence is TGTGCCAGCAGCTTAGCGATAGGACAGGACAATGGCTACACCTTC.

This sequence joins TRBV4-3 and TRBJ2-1; a possible D gene is TRBD2 (6 bases). This CDR3 has 13 residues. V lost 4 bases to trimming and J lost 9 bases, with 13 bases between them. Per the germline V gene, CDR1 is LGHNA and CDR2 is YSLEER. The CDR3 DNA follows: TGCGCCAGCAGCCGCACACTAGCCGCTGAGCAGTTCTTC. It specifies CASSRTLAAEQFF.

The chain employs TRBV7-9 and TRBJ2-2, with 12 bases lining up with TRBD2. The length of the CDR3 is 18 residues. V trimming: 5 bases; J trimming: 2 bases; junction bases outside the gene matches: 9. CDR1 SEHNR and CDR2 FQNEAQ come from the germline V gene (reference sequence). This CDR3 is CASSLIGLAGRNTGELFF. CDR3 sequence (DNA): TGTGCCAGCAGCCTAATAGGACTAGCGGGGAGAAACACCGGGGAGCTGTTTTTT.

This chain links TRBV10-3 with TRBJ1-2; D is uncertain. The CDR3 length is 13 residues. In germline, CDR1 is ENHRY, CDR2 SYGVKD. Trimming pared 7 bases from V and 6 bases from J, leaving 15 bases between. CDR3 bases: TGTGCCATCAATAAGGGTGGAAGGGATGGCTACACCTTC. Amino acids: CAINKGGRDGYTF.

The chain carries TRBV29-1 and TRBJ2-5; 9 bases agree with TRBD2. The CDR3 loop spans 16 amino acids. The J segment lost 0 bases and the V segment lost 2 bases, leaving 7 bases of the junction unmatched. Per the germline V gene, CDR1 is SQVTM and CDR2 is ANQGSEA. CDR3 residues: CSVEMPLAGHQETQYF. As DNA, the CDR3 is TGCAGCGTTGAAATGCCGCTAGCGGGACACCAAGAGACCCAGTACTTC. Filled out from reference TRBV29-1 and TRBJ2-5, the complete variable domain reads SAVISQKPSRDICQRGTSLTIQCQVDSQVTMMFWYRQQPGQSLTLIATANQGSEATYESGFVIDKFPISRPNLTFSTLTVSNMSPEDSSIYLCSVEMPLAGHQETQYFGPGTRLLVL.

Relative to its sample, this clone is medium-sized (0.01 to 0.1%). The chain links TRBV30 to TRBJ1-2; a possible D gene is TRBD1 (6 bases). The V gene lost 4 bases and the J gene lost 4 bases, with 16 bases spanning the gap. The germline CDR1 and CDR2 sequences are GTSNPN and SVGIG (reference sequence). The CDR3 is 14 amino acids. The CDR3 DNA sequence: TGTGCCTGGAAGGTCCTTGGGGGGCCCTATGGCTACACCTTC. Translated: CAWKVLGGPYGYTF.

Here the CDR3 reads CASTAGGTEQETQYF. The CDR3 region has the DNA TGTGCCAGCACCGCAGGGGGGACGGAACAAGAGACCCAGTACTTC. The genes are TRBV5-4 and TRBJ2-5; perhaps TRBD1 as D (7 bases). This CDR3 spans 15 amino acids. CDR1 and CDR2 (germline): SGHNT, YYREEE (reference sequence). The germline V and J ends were trimmed by 6 bases and 2 bases, with 17 bases remaining between them.

The chain employs TRBV5-1 and TRBJ2-1, with D perhaps matching TRBD2 (5 bases). Germline CDR1 is SGHRS and CDR2 is YFSETQ. CDR3 length: 15 residues. V lost 0 bases to trimming and J lost 7 bases, with 14 bases between them. CDR3 bases: TGCGCCAGCAGCTTGGCCTGGGGAGTAGGGAATGAGCAGTTCTTC. Protein product: CASSLAWGVGNEQFF.

V is TRBV7-9 and J is TRBJ2-3; the D is unclear. The V gene lost 2 bases and the J gene lost 5 bases, with 8 bases spanning the gap. Looked up from germline, CDR1 is SEHNR and CDR2 is FQNEAQ (reference sequence). This CDR3 region has 13 residues. CDR3 nucleotides: TGTGCCAGCAGCTTACTCAAATTAGATACGCAGTATTTT. Amino acids: CASSLLKLDTQYF.

As regards this clone: The sample holds other DNA sequences that translate to the same CDR3. This chain connects TRBV28 to TRBJ2-7; no clear D gene. In germline, CDR1 is MDHEN, CDR2 SYDVKM. Trimming stripped 3 bases from V and 7 bases from J, with 7 bases between. This CDR3 comprises 11 residues. Written as DNA, the CDR3 is TGTGCCAGCAGTTTTCGCGATGAGCAGTACTTC. Its translation: CASSFRDEQYF.

V usage is TRBV5-4 and J usage is TRBJ2-1; 7 nucleotides align to TRBD1. This CDR3 has 13 amino acids. V gave up 4 bases and J gave up 13 bases; unmatched junction bases: 11. Germline lookup yields CDR1 SGHNT and CDR2 YYREEE (reference sequence). The CDR3 DNA sequence: TGTGCCAGCAGCCAGGACAGGAGCCTCCTTCAGTTCTTC. This codes for CASSQDRSLLQFF.

The chain uses TRBV5-1 and TRBJ2-7; D is perhaps TRBD2 (5 bases). Trimming shortened V by 5 bases and J by 7 bases, and 13 bases separated the two germline ends. Germline V lookup: CDR1 SGHRS, CDR2 YFSETQ. The CDR3 length is 12 residues. The CDR3 is CASRTDLAEQYF. CDR3 sequence (DNA): TGCGCCAGCAGGACCGACTTAGCGGAGCAGTACTTC.

The V gene is TRBV9, the J gene TRBJ2-3, with unresolved D. Germline V gene sequence: CDR1 SGDLS, CDR2 YYNGEE. CDR3 size: 13 residues. Trimming cost V 0 bases and J 6 bases, with 8 bases left between them. CDR3 loop: CASSVVGTDTQYF. CDR3 in DNA: TGTGCCAGCAGCGTAGTTGGTACCGATACGCAGTATTTT.

The genes are TRBV7-2 and TRBJ2-5, with TRBD1 matching 7 bases. CDR3 length: 14 amino acids. Germline CDR1 reads SGHTA; CDR2 reads FQGNSA. Unmatched junction bases numbered 1, after V lost 0 bases and J lost 3 bases. CDR3 DNA: TGTGCCAGCAGCTTAGCAGGGGGCAAAGAGACCCAGTACTTC. Its protein is CASSLAGGKETQYF.

CDR3 amino acids: CASSLGEANQPQHF. The CDR3 nucleotides read TGCGCCAGCAGCCTGGGGGAGGCTAATCAGCCCCAGCATTTT. The J gene is TRBJ1-5, the V gene TRBV4-1; possibly TRBD1 for D (5 bases). The germline CDR1 and CDR2 sequences are MGHRA and YSYEKL. This CDR3 is built from 14 residues. Trimming took off 4 bases at V and 4 bases at J, with 11 bases between the two ends.

This rearrangement joins TRBV10-3 to TRBJ2-1; D not certain. V lost 1 base and J lost 6, with 1 base in between. Germline values: CDR1 ENHRY, CDR2 SYGVKD. CDR3 size: 11 residues. The CDR3: CAISEFNEQFF. The CDR3 DNA sequence: TGTGCCATCAGTGAGTTCAATGAGCAGTTCTTC.

This clone showed up just once. The CDR3 bases are TGTGCCACCAGCAGAGATAGCGGGAACTACAATGAGCAGTTCTTC. The encoded protein is CATSRDSGNYNEQFF. The chain joins TRBV15 to TRBJ2-1, with 8 bases lining up with TRBD2. Germline CDR1 LNHNV, CDR2 YYDKDF (reference sequence). The J segment lost 3 bases and the V segment lost 0 bases, leaving 1 base of the junction unmatched. CDR3 length equals 15 residues. Based on the CDR3 plus reference TRBV15 and TRBJ2-1, the full variable domain is DAMVIQNPRYQVTQFGKPVTLSCSQTLNHNVMYWYQQKSSQAPKLLFHYYDKDFNNEADTPDNFQSRRPNTSFCFLDIRSPGLGDTAMYLCATSRDSGNYNEQFFGPGTRLTVL.

This clone was detected only once. V usage is TRBV10-1 and J usage is TRBJ2-5; the D gene is possibly TRBD1 (7 bases). The CDR3 runs 14 residues. CDR1 and CDR2 from the germline V gene are WNHNN and SYGVQD (reference sequence). The V end was cut by 5 bases, the J end by 4 bases, with 14 bases between. The CDR3 DNA reads as TGCGCCAGCAGTATCGGAGGGGGCAGAGAGACCCAGTACTTC. Its translation is CASSIGGGRETQYF.

This chain connects TRBV6-5 to TRBJ2-4; 8 nucleotides agree with TRBD2. The germline gives CDR1 MNHEY, CDR2 SVGAGI. The ends lost 8 bases at V and 1 base at J; junction bases unmatched: 4. The CDR3 consists of 14 residues. The CDR3 nucleotides read TGTGCCAGCCGGGGGGGAGGGGCCAAAAACATTCAGTACTTC. This sequence encodes CASRGGGAKNIQYF.